This is a list of T cell receptor beta chains from one sample in a study of cytomegalovirus exposure and HLA in healthy donors. Produced via immunoSEQ multiplex PCR; TCRdb's table is partial and in-frame only. This table holds under 200,000 clones, roughly 80% found once. The source material was PBMCs. All receptors come from a human donor in good health. CDR3s include the opening cysteine and the closing phenylalanine or tryptophan. D genes are given only for firm matches. Where a row states a size, it is once, few, many or the class of an expanded clone; other rows omit it.

NA,NA,TRBV7-8,TRBJ2-3,14,CASSSDSSTDTQYF,TGTGCCAGCAGCTCGGACTCAAGCACAGATACGCAGTATTTT
NA,NA,TRBV6-5,TRBJ1-1,14,CASNYSSENTEAFF,TGTGCCAGCAATTACTCGAGTGAGAACACTGAAGCTTTCTTT
NA,few,TRBV7-9,TRBJ1-1,12,CASSLDYTEAFF,TGTGCCAGCAGCTTAGATTATACTGAAGCTTTCTTT
TRBD1,NA,TRBV6-6,TRBJ2-2,16,CASRNPGQGGTGELFF,TGTGCCAGCAGAAACCCGGGACAGGGTGGCACCGGGGAGCTGTTTTTT
NA,once,TRBV5-1,TRBJ1-2,14,CASSLDGPGNGYTF,TGCGCCAGCAGCTTGGACGGGCCCGGGAATGGCTACACCTTC
NA,many,TRBV12-5,TRBJ1-1,13,CASGLVRGPEAFF,TGTGCTAGTGGTTTGGTCAGGGGACCTGAAGCTTTCTTT
NA,NA,TRBV4-3,TRBJ2-7,15,CASSQGRGASDEQYF,TGCGCCAGCAGCCAAGGGAGGGGCGCCTCGGACGAGCAGTACTTC
TRBD1,NA,TRBV5-6,TRBJ2-1,16,CASSLPPGQGDNEQFF,TGTGCCAGCAGCTTACCCCCGGGACAGGGGGACAATGAGCAGTTCTTC
NA,NA,TRBV11-3,TRBJ2-3,15,CASSLTSLFADTQYF,TGTGCCAGCAGCTTAACTAGTTTGTTTGCAGATACGCAGTATTTT
NA,once,TRBV7-2,TRBJ1-1,13,CASSFSVNTEAFF,TGTGCCAGCAGCTTCTCCGTGAACACTGAAGCTTTCTTT
TRBD1,NA,TRBV9,TRBJ1-5,14,CASSPGGQGQPQHF,TGTGCCAGCAGCCCCGGGGGACAGGGCCAGCCCCAGCATTTT
NA,NA,TRBV13,TRBJ2-7,14,CASSFAGARGEQYF,TGTGCCAGCAGCTTCGCGGGGGCCCGTGGGGAGCAGTACTTC
NA,NA,TRBV7-9,TRBJ1-1,12,CASSPQNTEAFF,TGTGCCAGCAGTCCCCAGAACACTGAAGCTTTCTTT
TRBD1,NA,TRBV6-5,TRBJ2-6,15,CASSRRGRGANVLTF,TGTGCCAGCAGTCGAAGGGGGCGTGGGGCCAACGTCCTGACTTTC
TRBD1,NA,TRBV6-6,TRBJ2-1,13,CASRGQGYNEQFF,TGTGCCAGCAGAGGACAGGGCTACAATGAGCAGTTCTTC
TRBD1,NA,TRBV4-1,TRBJ2-3,16,CASSPEWGQSTDTQYF,TGCGCCAGCAGCCCCGAATGGGGACAGAGCACAGATACGCAGTATTTT
TRBD1,NA,TRBV6-1,TRBJ1-2,14,CASKTGDERRGYTF,TGTGCCAGCAAAACAGGGGACGAGCGCCGTGGCTACACCTTC
TRBD2,NA,TRBV5-1,TRBJ2-1,16,CASSGSGGPGTHEQFF,TGCGCCAGCAGCGGGTCGGGGGGGCCAGGAACCCATGAGCAGTTCTTC
NA,NA,TRBV2,TRBJ1-1,13,CASGWALNTEAFF,TGTGCCAGCGGTTGGGCCCTGAACACTGAAGCTTTCTTT
TRBD1,few,TRBV5-4,TRBJ2-2,15,CASSQDRRATGELFF,TGTGCCAGCAGCCAGGACAGGAGAGCCACCGGGGAGCTGTTTTTT
TRBD1,NA,TRBV6-4,TRBJ2-1,15,CASLQGALGKDEQFF,TGTGCCAGCCTACAGGGGGCATTGGGAAAGGATGAGCAGTTCTTC
TRBD1,NA,TRBV7-2,TRBJ1-2,16,CASSPQTGGLLGGYTF,TGTGCCAGCAGCCCTCAGACAGGGGGCCTTTTGGGTGGCTACACCTTC
TRBD2,few,TRBV6-1,TRBJ2-7,15,CASSELAMRGYEQYF,TGTGCCAGCAGTGAACTAGCGATGCGGGGGTACGAGCAGTACTTC
TRBD1,few,TRBV7-3,TRBJ2-7,13,CASSRGTGNEQYF,TGTGCCAGCAGCAGAGGGACAGGGAACGAGCAGTACTTC
TRBD2,NA,TRBV7-2,TRBJ2-3,16,CASSLGPGGGTDTQYF,TGTGCCAGCAGCTTAGGTCCGGGGGGGGGCACAGATACGCAGTATTTT
TRBD1,once,TRBV29-1,TRBJ1-1,12,CSVGTGFTEAFF,TGCAGCGTCGGGACAGGCTTCACTGAAGCTTTCTTT
NA,NA,TRBV7-2,TRBJ2-7,14,CASSLVAGTYEQYF,TGTGCCAGCAGCTTAGTGGCGGGGACCTACGAGCAGTACTTC
NA,NA,TRBV7-7,TRBJ2-3,15,CASSKGVGVPDTQYF,TGTGCCAGCAGTAAGGGGGTGGGGGTCCCAGATACGCAGTATTTT
NA,NA,TRBV7-8,TRBJ2-3,16,CASSPTGTLPADTQYF,TGTGCCAGCAGCCCAACCGGGACACTCCCGGCAGATACGCAGTATTTT
TRBD1,NA,TRBV19,TRBJ1-1,13,CASGKNRGTEAFF,TGTGCCAGTGGGAAAAACAGGGGCACTGAAGCTTTCTTT